Listed below are T cell receptor beta chains from one sample, sequenced in a study of T cells in Graves' hyperthyroidism and ophthalmopathy. A single record per CDR3 protein comes from TCRdb applying MiXCR to the multiplex PCR reads. The data contain about 300,000 distinct CDR3 sequences, about an eighth of them singletons. The sequencing input was blood. These receptor sequences come from a woman in her 30s with Graves' hyperthyroidism that later progressed to Graves' ophthalmopathy. Each CDR3 is given with its conserved first and last residue. D genes are given only for firm matches. Size tells how often a clone was seen (once, few, many) or the class of an expanded clone, and some rows leave it out.

D gene: .
J gene: TRBJ1-2
V gene: TRBV7-2
clone size: many
CDR3 DNA: TGTGCCAGCAGCTTAATAGAGTTTAATGGCTACACCTTC
CDR3 protein: CASSLIEFNGYTF

D gene: TRBD2
J gene: TRBJ2-5
V gene: TRBV12-3/TRBV12-4
clone size: many
CDR3 DNA: TGTGCCAGCAGTTCCGGGGGGAGTATTTTTGAGACCCAGTACTTC
CDR3 protein: CASSSGGSIFETQYF

D gene: TRBD1
J gene: TRBJ1-1
V gene: TRBV6-2/TRBV6-3
clone size: .
CDR3 DNA: TGTGCCAGCAGTCCCGGGACAGGGGATCGGAACACTGAAGCTTTCTTT
CDR3 protein: CASSPGTGDRNTEAFF

D gene: .
J gene: TRBJ1-1
V gene: TRBV6-2/TRBV6-3
clone size: .
CDR3 DNA: TGTGCCAGCACCGACTCGGAGGACACTGAAGCTTTCTTT
CDR3 protein: CASTDSEDTEAFF

D gene: TRBD1
J gene: TRBJ2-4
V gene: TRBV12-3/TRBV12-4
clone size: many
CDR3 DNA: TGTGCCAGCAGTTTCCATCCCCCGGTGACTGGGACAGGGGGGGAAAAAAACATTCAGTACTTC
CDR3 protein: CASSFHPPVTGTGGEKNIQYF

D gene: .
J gene: TRBJ1-3
V gene: TRBV30
clone size: many
CDR3 DNA: TGTGCTGGAGTGCAGGGGACCTCTGGAAACACCATATATTTT
CDR3 protein: CAGVQGTSGNTIYF

D gene: .
J gene: TRBJ1-3
V gene: TRBV2
clone size: .
CDR3 DNA: TGTGCCAGCAGTGATAAGAGGGGTGGTGGAAACACCATATATTTT
CDR3 protein: CASSDKRGGGNTIYF

D gene: .
J gene: TRBJ2-2
V gene: TRBV3-1
clone size: many
CDR3 DNA: TGTGCCAGCAGCCCGACCTCAGGGAGGAACACCGGGGAGCTGTTTTTT
CDR3 protein: CASSPTSGRNTGELFF

D gene: .
J gene: TRBJ1-1
V gene: TRBV9
clone size: many
CDR3 DNA: TGTGCCAGCAGCGTAGGCCGGGGAGGGATGTCCACTGAAGCTTTCTTT
CDR3 protein: CASSVGRGGMSTEAFF

D gene: .
J gene: TRBJ2-1
V gene: TRBV7-3
clone size: many
CDR3 DNA: TGTGCCAGCAGCTCGACTGGAAATGAGCAGTTCTTC
CDR3 protein: CASSSTGNEQFF

D gene: .
J gene: TRBJ2-1
V gene: TRBV27
clone size: many
CDR3 DNA: TGTGCCAGCAGTCCGCTAACACAGGGTCACAATGAGCAGTTCTTC
CDR3 protein: CASSPLTQGHNEQFF

D gene: TRBD1
J gene: TRBJ1-3
V gene: TRBV28
clone size: few
CDR3 DNA: TGTGCCAGCAGCACAGGGGATTACGGAAACACCATATATTTT
CDR3 protein: CASSTGDYGNTIYF

D gene: .
J gene: TRBJ1-1
V gene: TRBV2
clone size: many
CDR3 DNA: TGTGCCAGCAGTGAATTCTACAGGGAGGGAGGTGAAGCTTTCTTT
CDR3 protein: CASSEFYREGGEAFF

D gene: .
J gene: TRBJ1-4
V gene: TRBV29-1
clone size: .
CDR3 DNA: TGCAGCGGCGGTAGGGCTGGCGAAAAACTGTTTTTT
CDR3 protein: CSGGRAGEKLFF

D gene: .
J gene: TRBJ2-3
V gene: TRBV18
clone size: many
CDR3 DNA: TGTGCCAGCTCACCCGTGGGTCCTGTAAGCACAGATACGCAGTATTTT
CDR3 protein: CASSPVGPVSTDTQYF

D gene: .
J gene: TRBJ2-7
V gene: TRBV11-2
clone size: many
CDR3 DNA: TGTGCTACTAGCCTGATATACGAGCAGTACTTC
CDR3 protein: CATSLIYEQYF

D gene: .
J gene: TRBJ2-5
V gene: TRBV19
clone size: .
CDR3 DNA: TGTGCCAGTACCAAGAACGGAGTCCTACAAGAGACCCAGTACTTC
CDR3 protein: CASTKNGVLQETQYF

D gene: .
J gene: TRBJ2-5
V gene: TRBV29-1
clone size: many
CDR3 DNA: TGCAGCGTTGAAGAATACGAGGGCCGGGAGACCCAGTACTTC
CDR3 protein: CSVEEYEGRETQYF

D gene: TRBD1
J gene: TRBJ1-2
V gene: TRBV19
clone size: few
CDR3 DNA: TGTGCCAGTAGCCTTACACAGGGGAATGGCTACACCTTC
CDR3 protein: CASSLTQGNGYTF

D gene: .
J gene: TRBJ2-6
V gene: TRBV7-3
clone size: many
CDR3 DNA: TGTGCCAGCAGCCCGACCAGGACAGGGGCCAACGTCCTGACTTTC
CDR3 protein: CASSPTRTGANVLTF

D gene: .
J gene: TRBJ1-1
V gene: TRBV6-2/TRBV6-3
clone size: few
CDR3 DNA: TGTGCCAGCAGTTACGATATCGGTGAAGCTTTCTTT
CDR3 protein: CASSYDIGEAFF

D gene: .
J gene: TRBJ2-7
V gene: TRBV6-2/TRBV6-3
clone size: few
CDR3 DNA: TGTGCCAGCAGTTCGCAGGACTCCTACGAGCAGTACTTC
CDR3 protein: CASSSQDSYEQYF

D gene: TRBD1
J gene: TRBJ2-1
V gene: TRBV9
clone size: few
CDR3 DNA: TGTGCCAGCAGCGCCAGACAGGGAGTAGCTGGGAATGAGCAGTTCTTC
CDR3 protein: CASSARQGVAGNEQFF

D gene: .
J gene: TRBJ1-4
V gene: TRBV9
clone size: few
CDR3 DNA: TGTGCCAGCAGCGTGGCAAAATCTAATGAAAAACTGTTTTTT
CDR3 protein: CASSVAKSNEKLFF

D gene: .
J gene: TRBJ2-7
V gene: TRBV3-1
clone size: many
CDR3 DNA: TGTGCCAGCAGCGACAGGGACTGGAGCTCCTACGAGCAGTACTTC
CDR3 protein: CASSDRDWSSYEQYF

D gene: .
J gene: TRBJ1-2
V gene: TRBV20-1
clone size: .
CDR3 DNA: TGCAGTGCTAAAGGGCTGAGAGGCTACACCTTC
CDR3 protein: CSAKGLRGYTF

D gene: .
J gene: TRBJ2-7
V gene: TRBV7-2
clone size: many
CDR3 DNA: TGTGCCAGCAGCTTAGTTGTGGCGTACGAGCAGTACTTC
CDR3 protein: CASSLVVAYEQYF

D gene: TRBD1
J gene: TRBJ1-3
V gene: TRBV5-1
clone size: .
CDR3 DNA: TGCGCCAGCAGCTTGGCAGGGGGCCCTGGAAACACCATATATTTT
CDR3 protein: CASSLAGGPGNTIYF

D gene: .
J gene: TRBJ1-6
V gene: TRBV4-2
clone size: many
CDR3 DNA: TGTGCCAGCAGCCAGGGGCAGGGACCGTCGAACACACCCCTCCACTTT
CDR3 protein: CASSQGQGPSNTPLHF

D gene: .
J gene: TRBJ1-4
V gene: TRBV30
clone size: many
CDR3 DNA: TGTGCCTGGAGTCCGACAGTTAATGAAAAACTGTTTTTT
CDR3 protein: CAWSPTVNEKLFF

D gene: .
J gene: TRBJ2-2
V gene: TRBV20-1
clone size: many
CDR3 DNA: TGCAGTGCTAGAGCCCCGGGCGGGGCCCCCGGGGAGCTGTTTTTT
CDR3 protein: CSARAPGGAPGELFF

D gene: TRBD1
J gene: TRBJ2-3
V gene: TRBV7-2
clone size: .
CDR3 DNA: TGTGCCAGCAGGCCCGGGACAGGGGCGCCAGATACGCAGTATTTT
CDR3 protein: CASRPGTGAPDTQYF

D gene: TRBD2
J gene: TRBJ2-3
V gene: TRBV6-2/TRBV6-3
clone size: many
CDR3 DNA: TGTGCCAGCAGCAAGAGACTAGCGGGAGGAACAGATACGCAGTATTTT
CDR3 protein: CASSKRLAGGTDTQYF

D gene: TRBD2
J gene: TRBJ2-3
V gene: TRBV9
clone size: .
CDR3 DNA: TGTGCCAGCAGCCCGCGGGTTGGACTAGTCCCGTACACAGATACGCAGTATTTT
CDR3 protein: CASSPRVGLVPYTDTQYF

D gene: TRBD2
J gene: TRBJ2-3
V gene: TRBV7-8
clone size: many
CDR3 DNA: TGTGCCAGCAGCTTCCTAGCGGGAGGGTCAGATACGCAGTATTTT
CDR3 protein: CASSFLAGGSDTQYF

D gene: TRBD2
J gene: TRBJ2-3
V gene: TRBV28
clone size: many
CDR3 DNA: TGTGCCAGCAGTTTAGTAGAGCTTACCGGGACTAGCGGGGGGGGCGTGAATACGCAGTATTTT
CDR3 protein: CASSLVELTGTSGGGVNTQYF

D gene: .
J gene: TRBJ1-1
V gene: TRBV11-1
clone size: many
CDR3 DNA: TGTGCCAGCAGCTTAGAGGGGGGACCAGCTTTCTTT
CDR3 protein: CASSLEGGPAFF

D gene: TRBD2
J gene: TRBJ2-1
V gene: TRBV11-2
clone size: many
CDR3 DNA: TGTGCCAGCAGCTTAGAAGAAACGACTAGCGGATACAATGAGCAGTTCTTC
CDR3 protein: CASSLEETTSGYNEQFF

D gene: TRBD1
J gene: TRBJ2-7
V gene: TRBV28
clone size: many
CDR3 DNA: TGTGCCAGCAGGCTAGGGACAGGATACGAGCAGTACTTC
CDR3 protein: CASRLGTGYEQYF

D gene: TRBD1
J gene: TRBJ2-7
V gene: TRBV20-1
clone size: many
CDR3 DNA: TGCAGTGCTAGAAAGGGACAGGAAGTCTCCTACGAGCAGTACTTC
CDR3 protein: CSARKGQEVSYEQYF

D gene: TRBD2
J gene: TRBJ2-5
V gene: TRBV7-2
clone size: many
CDR3 DNA: TGTGCCAGCAGCCGGGGCGGGGGACTAGCGGGAGATATCCAAGAGACCCAGTACTTC
CDR3 protein: CASSRGGGLAGDIQETQYF

D gene: .
J gene: TRBJ2-1
V gene: TRBV3-1
clone size: many
CDR3 DNA: TGTGCCAGCAGCCAAGAGGCAGGGAGCTCCTACAATGAGCAGTTCTTC
CDR3 protein: CASSQEAGSSYNEQFF

D gene: .
J gene: TRBJ2-5
V gene: TRBV7-2
clone size: many
CDR3 DNA: TGTGCCAGCAGCTTAATGGGATCCCAGTACTTC
CDR3 protein: CASSLMGSQYF

D gene: TRBD2
J gene: TRBJ2-3
V gene: TRBV19
clone size: many
CDR3 DNA: TGTGCCAGTAGTGCAGCGGGAGTACCAGATACGCAGTATTTT
CDR3 protein: CASSAAGVPDTQYF

D gene: .
J gene: TRBJ2-3
V gene: TRBV5-1
clone size: many
CDR3 DNA: TGCGCCAGCAGTCCCGCCCGGGTGGCAGATACGCAGTATTTT
CDR3 protein: CASSPARVADTQYF

D gene: .
J gene: TRBJ2-1
V gene: TRBV2
clone size: many
CDR3 DNA: TGTGCCAGCAGTGAAACCCCGACCAATGAGCAGTTCTTC
CDR3 protein: CASSETPTNEQFF

D gene: .
J gene: TRBJ2-3
V gene: TRBV7-3
clone size: many
CDR3 DNA: TGTGCCAGCAGCTTACTCAGGGCCGAGACGCACACAGATACGCAGTATTTT
CDR3 protein: CASSLLRAETHTDTQYF